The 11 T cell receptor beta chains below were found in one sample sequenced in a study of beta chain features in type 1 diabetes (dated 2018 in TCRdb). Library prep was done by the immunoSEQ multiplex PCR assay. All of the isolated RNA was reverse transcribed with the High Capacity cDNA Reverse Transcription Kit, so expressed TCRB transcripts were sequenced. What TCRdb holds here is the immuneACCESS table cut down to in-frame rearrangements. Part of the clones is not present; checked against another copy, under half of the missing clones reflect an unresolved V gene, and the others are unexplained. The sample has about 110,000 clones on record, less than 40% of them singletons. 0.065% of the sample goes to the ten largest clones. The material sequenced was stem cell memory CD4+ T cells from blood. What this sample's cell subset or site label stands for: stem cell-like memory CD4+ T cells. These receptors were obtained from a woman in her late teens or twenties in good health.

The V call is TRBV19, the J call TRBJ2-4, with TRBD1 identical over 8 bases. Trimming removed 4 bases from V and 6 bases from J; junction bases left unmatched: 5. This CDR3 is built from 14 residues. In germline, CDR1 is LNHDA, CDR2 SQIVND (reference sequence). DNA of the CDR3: TGTGCCAGTAGTACCCTAGACAGGGGAAACATTCAGTACTTC. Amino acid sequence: CASSTLDRGNIQYF. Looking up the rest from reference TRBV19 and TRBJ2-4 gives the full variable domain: DGGITQSPKYLFRKEGQNVTLSCEQNLNHDAMYWYRQDPGQGLRLIYYSQIVNDFQKGDIAEGYSVSREKKESFPLTVTSAQKNPTAFYLCASSTLDRGNIQYFGAGTRLSVL.

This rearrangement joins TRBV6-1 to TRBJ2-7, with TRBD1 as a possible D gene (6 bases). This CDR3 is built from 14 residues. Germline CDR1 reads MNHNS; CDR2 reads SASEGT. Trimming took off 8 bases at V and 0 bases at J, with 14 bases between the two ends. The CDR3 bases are TGTGCCAGCCGACGACAGGCGAGCTCCTACGAGCAGTACTTC. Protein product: CASRRQASSYEQYF.

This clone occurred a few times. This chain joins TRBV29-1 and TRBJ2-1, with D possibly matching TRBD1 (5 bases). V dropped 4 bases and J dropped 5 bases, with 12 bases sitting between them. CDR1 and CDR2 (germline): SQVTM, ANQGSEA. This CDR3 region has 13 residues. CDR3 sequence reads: CSVGVRAHNEQFF. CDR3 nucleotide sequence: TGCAGCGTTGGGGTCAGGGCCCACAATGAGCAGTTCTTC.

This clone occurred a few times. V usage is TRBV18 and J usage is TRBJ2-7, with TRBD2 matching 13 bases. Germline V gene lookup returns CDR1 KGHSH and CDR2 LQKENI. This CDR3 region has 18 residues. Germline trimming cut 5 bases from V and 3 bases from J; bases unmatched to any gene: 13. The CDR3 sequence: CASSSRGLAGVTDYEQYF. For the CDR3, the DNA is TGTGCCAGCTCATCCCGAGGACTAGCGGGAGTAACGGACTACGAGCAGTACTTC.

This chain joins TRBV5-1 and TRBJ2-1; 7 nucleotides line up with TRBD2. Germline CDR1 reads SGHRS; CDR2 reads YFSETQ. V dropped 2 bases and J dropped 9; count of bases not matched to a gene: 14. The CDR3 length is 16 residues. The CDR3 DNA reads TGCGCCAGCAGCTTCCGGACTAGGTTTGATTTTGGTGAGCAGTTCTTC. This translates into CASSFRTRFDFGEQFF. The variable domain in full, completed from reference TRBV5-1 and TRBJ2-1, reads KAGVTQTPRYLIKTRGQQVTLSCSPISGHRSVSWYQQTPGQGLQFLFEYFSETQRNKGNFPGRFSGRQFSNSRSEMNVSTLELGDSALYLCASSFRTRFDFGEQFFGPGTRLTVL.

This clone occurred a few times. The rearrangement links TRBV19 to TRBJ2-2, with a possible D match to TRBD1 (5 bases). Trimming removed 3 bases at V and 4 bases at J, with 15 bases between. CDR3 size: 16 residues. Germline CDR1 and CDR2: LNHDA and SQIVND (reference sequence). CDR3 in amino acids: CASSIHRGRFTGELFF. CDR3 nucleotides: TGTGCCAGTAGTATTCATAGGGGCCGTTTCACCGGGGAGCTGTTTTTT.

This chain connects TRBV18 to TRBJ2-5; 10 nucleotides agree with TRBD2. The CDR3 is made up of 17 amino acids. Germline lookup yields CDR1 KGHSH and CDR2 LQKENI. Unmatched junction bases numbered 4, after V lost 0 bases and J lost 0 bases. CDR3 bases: TGTGCCAGCTCACCACCGGGGCTAGCGGGAGACCAAGAGACCCAGTACTTC. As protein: CASSPPGLAGDQETQYF.

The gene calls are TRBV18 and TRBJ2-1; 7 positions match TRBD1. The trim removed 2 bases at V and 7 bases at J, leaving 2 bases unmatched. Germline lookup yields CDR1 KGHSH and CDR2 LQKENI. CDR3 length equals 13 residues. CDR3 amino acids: CASSPRGQNEQFF. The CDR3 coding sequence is TGTGCCAGCTCACCAAGGGGACAGAATGAGCAGTTCTTC.

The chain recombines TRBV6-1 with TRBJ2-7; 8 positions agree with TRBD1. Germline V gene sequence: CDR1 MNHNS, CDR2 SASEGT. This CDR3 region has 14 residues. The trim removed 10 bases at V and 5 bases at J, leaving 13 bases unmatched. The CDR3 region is CATFSGTGANEQYF. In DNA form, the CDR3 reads TGTGCCACTTTTTCCGGGACAGGTGCTAACGAGCAGTACTTC.

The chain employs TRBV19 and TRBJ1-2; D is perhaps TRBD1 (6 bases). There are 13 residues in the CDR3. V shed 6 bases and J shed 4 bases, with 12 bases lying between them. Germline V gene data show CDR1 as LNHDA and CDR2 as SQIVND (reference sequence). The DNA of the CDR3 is TGTGCCAGTAGATTGGACAGCTCCTATGGCTACACCTTC. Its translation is CASRLDSSYGYTF. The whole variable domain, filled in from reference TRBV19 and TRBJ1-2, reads DGGITQSPKYLFRKEGQNVTLSCEQNLNHDAMYWYRQDPGQGLRLIYYSQIVNDFQKGDIAEGYSVSREKKESFPLTVTSAQKNPTAFYLCASRLDSSYGYTFGSGTRLTVV.

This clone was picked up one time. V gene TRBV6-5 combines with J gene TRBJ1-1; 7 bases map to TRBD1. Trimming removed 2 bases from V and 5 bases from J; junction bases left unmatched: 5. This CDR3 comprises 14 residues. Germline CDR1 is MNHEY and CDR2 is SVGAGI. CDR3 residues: CASSYRGRWTEAFF. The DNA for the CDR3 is TGTGCCAGCAGTTACAGGGGGCGATGGACTGAAGCTTTCTTT.